This TCR beta chain was sequenced in a study of T cell changes during pregnancy in multiple sclerosis. The V end lost 1 base, the J end lost 0 bases, and 19 bases lay between the germline ends. CDR3 size: 19 residues. The germline V gene encodes CDR1 SEHNR and CDR2 FQNEAQ (reference sequence). Only in-frame clones appear in the TCRdb table, and some are missing; sequencing was by immunoSEQ multiplex PCR. Of roughly 40,000 clones listed, around nine tenths are singletons. This clone was found once. The clonotype originates from a female donor with multiple sclerosis, enrolled in a pregnancy study. The chain carries TRBV7-9 and TRBJ2-1; tentatively, D is TRBD1 (6 bases). The sample in question was peripheral blood, obtained before pregnancy. The CDR3 here is CASSLVWQGSLSSYNEQFF. DNA of the CDR3: TGTGCCAGCAGCTTAGTTTGGCAGGGGTCCCTGAGCTCCTACAATGAGCAGTTCTTC. Supplemented by reference TRBV7-9 and TRBJ2-1, the full variable domain reads DTGVSQNPRHKITKRGQNVTFRCDPISEHNRLYWYRQTLGQGPEFLTYFQNEAQLEKSRLLSDRFSAERPKGSFSTLEIQRTEQGDSAMYLCASSLVWQGSLSSYNEQFFGPGTRLTVL.